A single sample is the source of the 19 T cell receptor beta chains below, sequenced in a study of T cell responses to AZD1222 COVID-19 vaccine (dated by TCRdb to the early 2020s). Libraries were constructed by the immunoSEQ multiplex PCR assay. TCRdb obtained this table from immuneACCESS and retained in-frame rearrangements with V and J assigned. These tables miss some clones; where compared with another copy, unresolved V genes account for less than half of the shortfall, and the remainder is unexplained. The sample table records about 130,000 clones; around 83% of these occur just once. Jointly, the top ten make up about 12% of the sample. Interpreted using the paper, the time point label stands for: baseline before first vaccination. Sequenced material: peripheral blood, taken on day 0 of AZD1222 vaccination. All receptors come from an adult in good health.

The chain joins TRBV18 to TRBJ2-2, with D possibly TRBD1 on 7 matching bases. This CDR3 has 16 residues. CDR1 is KGHSH, CDR2 LQKENI, per germline. Trimming cost V 0 bases and J 7 bases, with 15 bases left between them. As DNA, the CDR3 is TGTGCCAGCTCACCACCGTTTTCAGGGGGGCACGGGGAGCTGTTTTTT. It codes for CASSPPFSGGHGELFF.

The chain recombines TRBV7-6 with TRBJ1-4, with 11 bases that match TRBD1. The CDR3 extends over 18 amino acids. V was pared by 4 bases and J by 0 bases, with 7 bases of the junction left unmatched. The germline V gene has CDR1 SGHVS and CDR2 FNYEAQ. The CDR3 region has the DNA TGTGCCAGCAGCTGGGACAGGGGGAAGTGGTCAACTAATGAAAAACTGTTTTTT. Amino acids: CASSWDRGKWSTNEKLFF. Full variable domain (rest looked up from reference TRBV7-6 and TRBJ1-4): GAGVSQSPRYKVTKRGQDVALRCDPISGHVSLYWYRQALGQGPEFLTYFNYEAQQDKSGLPNDRFSAERPEGSISTLTIQRTEQRDSAMYRCASSWDRGKWSTNEKLFFGSGTQLSVL.

The chain uses TRBV15 and TRBJ2-1; D not resolved. The CDR3 extends over 12 amino acids. Germline values: CDR1 LNHNV, CDR2 YYDKDF (reference sequence). Trimming removed 2 bases from V and 8 bases from J, with 7 bases in between. The CDR3, as DNA: TGTGCCACCAGCAGACCCCCGGATGAGCAGTTCTTC. This codes for CATSRPPDEQFF.

This clone was counted a few times. The chain has TRBV7-8 and TRBJ1-1; 7 positions agree with TRBD1. The CDR3 is 17 residues long. Trimming at V came to 4 bases and at J to 2 bases, leaving 13 bases not matched to a gene. Germline CDR1 SGHVS, CDR2 FQNEAQ. The CDR3 here is CASSSRTRRQGNTEAFF. The CDR3 DNA reads TGTGCCAGCAGCTCCAGGACCAGGAGACAGGGTAACACTGAAGCTTTCTTT.

The gene calls are TRBV19 and TRBJ1-2; D gene uncertain. CDR1 and CDR2 (germline): LNHDA, SQIVND (reference sequence). The CDR3 runs to 12 residues. Between the trimmed V and J ends, which lost 9 bases and 2 bases, there was a span of 10 bases. CDR3 residues: CASDGSNYGYTF. CDR3 nucleotides: TGTGCCAGCGATGGGTCGAACTATGGCTACACCTTC.

The table lists this clone with a few counts. The CDR3 here is CASSLGGQLPEAFF. CDR3 DNA: TGTGCCAGCAGCTTAGGGGGACAACTACCTGAAGCTTTCTTT. The chain employs TRBV13 and TRBJ1-1; tentatively, D is TRBD1 (6 bases). The CDR3 is 14 amino acids. The V end lost 0 bases, the J end lost 6 bases, and 11 bases lay between the germline ends. Germline CDR1 is PRHDT and CDR2 is FYEKMQ (reference sequence).

The CDR3 DNA follows: TGTGCCACCGACACAGGGGATAGCAATCAGCCCCAGCATTTT. This encodes CATDTGDSNQPQHF. V is TRBV10-3 and J is TRBJ1-5; 7 bases agree with TRBD1. Looked up from germline, CDR1 is ENHRY and CDR2 is SYGVKD. The CDR3 has 14 amino acids. V shed 10 bases, J shed 0 bases, and the junction held 6 bases outside the gene matches.

The chain links TRBV9 to TRBJ1-5, with D possibly matching TRBD1 (6 bases). The germline CDR1 and CDR2 sequences are SGDLS and YYNGEE. Trimming removed 4 bases at V and 2 bases at J, with 7 bases between. The CDR3 is 13 residues long. The CDR3 DNA reads as TGTGCCAGCAGCAAGGGGGGCAATCAGCCCCAGCATTTT. Translated: CASSKGGNQPQHF.

The chain carries TRBV24-1 and TRBJ2-6; 8 bases line up with TRBD2. This CDR3 is 24 amino acids long. CDR1 is KGHDR, CDR2 SFDVKD, per germline. V lost 0 bases, J lost 0 bases, and 21 bases stayed unmatched. CDR3 loop: CATSDLRGGRRGEVSHSGANVLTF. The CDR3 DNA is TGTGCCACCAGTGATTTGCGCGGGGGGCGGAGGGGTGAGGTATCCCACTCTGGGGCCAACGTCCTGACTTTC.

The chain's CDR3 is CASSTGQGWTEAFF. In DNA form, the CDR3 reads TGTGCCAGCAGTACTGGACAGGGATGGACTGAAGCTTTCTTT. The chain combines TRBV28 with TRBJ1-1; 8 positions agree with TRBD1. CDR3 length equals 14 residues. The J segment lost 5 bases and the V segment lost 5 bases, leaving 7 bases of the junction unmatched. The germline CDR1 and CDR2 sequences are MDHEN and SYDVKM.

Only one count was recorded for this clone. The chain recombines TRBV7-2 with TRBJ2-7; 11 bases fit TRBD2. The CDR3 spans 15 residues. Germline CDR1 reads SGHTA; CDR2 reads FQGNSA. Losses at the gene ends were 11 bases for V and 0 bases for J; bases not matched to a gene: 9. CDR3 sequence: CAGSSGGASSYEQYF. DNA for the CDR3: TGTGCCGGAAGTAGCGGGGGGGCCAGCTCCTACGAGCAGTACTTC. Complete variable domain (other parts from reference TRBV7-2 and TRBJ2-7): GAGVSQSPSNKVTEKGKDVELRCDPISGHTALYWYRQSLGQGLEFLIYFQGNSAPDKSGLPSDRFSAERTGGSVSTLTIQRTQQEDSAVYLCAGSSGGASSYEQYFGPGTRLTVT.

The chain joins TRBV3-1 (or the pseudogene TRBV3-2) to TRBJ2-3; possible D gene TRBD2, 5 bases. This CDR3 has 12 amino acids. Germline V gives CDR1 LGHDT, CDR2 YNNKEL (reference sequence). V was pared by 11 bases and J by 1 base, with 10 bases between. The CDR3 loop is CAAGAGTDTQYF. DNA of the CDR3: TGTGCCGCTGGAGCGGGCACAGATACGCAGTATTTT.

The chain couples TRBV5-1 to TRBJ2-5; 15 nucleotides align to TRBD2. Germline loops: CDR1 SGHRS, CDR2 YFSETQ. Germline trimming cut 1 base from V and 5 bases from J; bases unmatched to any gene: 21. The CDR3 spans 22 residues. This chain's CDR3 is CASSLNIQGRPGLAGGLETQYF. The CDR3 bases are TGCGCCAGCAGCTTGAACATACAGGGGAGACCGGGACTAGCGGGAGGTCTGGAGACCCAGTACTTC.

This rearrangement joins TRBV5-1 to TRBJ2-5; weak D call: TRBD1 (6 bases). The CDR3 totals 15 residues. Germline-derived CDR1 and CDR2 are SGHRS and YFSETQ. With 2 bases removed from V and 3 bases from J, the gap between germline ends came to 14 bases. CDR3 region: CASSLNRASEETQYF. The CDR3 DNA follows: TGCGCCAGCAGCTTAAACAGGGCTTCGGAAGAGACCCAGTACTTC.

The rearrangement links TRBV28 to TRBJ1-2, with D perhaps matching TRBD1 (5 bases). Germline V gives CDR1 MDHEN, CDR2 SYDVKM. Trimming cost V 1 base and J 8 bases, with 14 bases left between them. The CDR3 has 14 residues. The CDR3 region is CASSLFLRDPGYTF. CDR3 in DNA: TGTGCCAGCAGTTTATTTTTGAGGGACCCGGGCTACACCTTC.

CDR3 residues: CASGSGRDTDTQYF. CDR3 in DNA: TGCGCCAGCGGAAGCGGGAGGGACACAGATACGCAGTATTTT. The rearrangement links TRBV5-1 to TRBJ2-3; 10 bases agree with TRBD2. The CDR3 consists of 14 residues. The trim removed 7 bases at V and 2 bases at J, leaving 4 bases unmatched. Germline values: CDR1 SGHRS, CDR2 YFSETQ.

V usage is TRBV5-4 and J usage is TRBJ2-7; D ambiguous. V dropped 0 bases and J dropped 6 bases, with 16 bases sitting between them. CDR1 is SGHNT and CDR2 is YYREEE in the germline V gene (reference sequence). The CDR3 length is 15 residues. This CDR3 reads CASSLGDRVRLEQYF. CDR3 nucleotide sequence: TGTGCCAGCAGCTTGGGGGATAGGGTACGCCTCGAGCAGTACTTC.

V gene TRBV1 combines with J gene TRBJ2-7. TRBV1 is recorded as a pseudogene. The CDR3 runs 17 residues. The CDR3 here is CTSSQPYIHLRSYEQYF. CDR3 coding DNA: TGCACCAGCAGCCAGCCCTACATCCACCTTAGGTCCTACGAGCAGTACTTC.

This sequence joins TRBV5-5 and TRBJ1-6; D may be TRBD1 (6 bases). This CDR3 region has 14 residues. Germline V gene lookup returns CDR1 SGHKS and CDR2 YYEKEE (reference sequence). Deletions cut 5 bases from V and 6 bases from J, with 12 bases between. CDR3 sequence reads: CASSTRGTNSPLHF. CDR3 coding DNA: TGTGCCAGCAGTACTAGGGGGACTAATTCACCCCTCCACTTT.